The T cell receptor (beta chain) described here comes from a study of memory CD4+ T cells and cytomegalovirus serostatus. CDR3 length: 16 amino acids. The germline V gene encodes CDR1 LGHNA and CDR2 YSLEER. V shed 3 bases and J shed 4 bases, with 15 bases lying between them. Single viable CD3+CD4+CD8-CD45RO+ cells were sorted as the memory CD4+ T cells. The table came from immunoSEQ multiplex PCR; TCRdb's copy has only in-frame clones and leaves some out. The table has approximately 60,000 clones, about 81% seen once. This clonotype was sampled from an adult in good health and CMV-seronegative. V and J are TRBV4-3 and TRBJ1-4; no clear D. The sample was memory CD4+ T cells from blood. The CDR3 loop reads CASSQQLREVNEKLFF. CDR3 in DNA: TGCGCCAGCAGCCAGCAGCTCCGGGAGGTTAATGAAAAACTGTTTTTT.